Given below is one TCR beta chain in context. What it binds is unknown. MiXCR, applied by TCRdb to the RT-PCR reads, yields one record per CDR3 protein. The sample holds 600,000 to 700,000 distinct CDR3 sequences; 12% to 15% are singletons and the top ten take less than 9%. The sample is drawn from a study of response to subunit inactivated influenza vaccine. Overall study results and limits: Each seasonal influenza vaccination recruits few new T cells, the authors suggested.

Germline V CDR1 and CDR2: DFQATT, SNEGSKA (reference sequence). V was pared by 3 bases and J by 8 bases, with 5 bases of the junction left unmatched. The CDR3 runs to 12 residues. The TCR comes from a man aged 45-60 years who received an inactivated influenza vaccine. The sample was PBMCs from blood, taken 14 days before vaccination. The chain is built from TRBV20-1 and TRBJ1-2, with 8 positions matching TRBD1. CDR3 sequence: CSARQGAGGYTF. The CDR3 coding sequence is TGCAGTGCTAGGCAGGGGGCTGGCGGCTACACCTTC.